This is a list of T cell receptor beta chains from one sample in a study of Ad26.COV2.S vaccination and SARS-CoV-2 variants. TCRdb keeps only in-frame clones here, not all; method: immunoSEQ multiplex PCR. The table lists over 400,000 clones, about 92% of them singletons. Sequencing used peripheral blood, obtained in a trial of Ad26.COV2.S vaccine versus placebo. The receptors stem from a person aged 18-60 years who received the Ad26.COV2.S COVID-19 vaccine or a placebo. Both conserved end residues are trimmed from each CDR3. The listing skips clone size in some rows; elsewhere it reads once, few, many or a size class.

TRBJ1-2 | TRBV6-2/TRBV6-3 | few | ASSQPPGQGFYGYT
TRBJ2-5 | TRBV28 | once | ASSYPGSQPQETQY
TRBJ2-4 | TRBV25-1 | . | ASSPLGNIQY
TRBJ2-2 | TRBV5-1 | . | ASKAASNTGELF
TRBJ2-1 | TRBV4-3 | . | ASSQGGPSTYNEQF
TRBJ2-2 | TRBV7-2 | . | ASQDRQRAGELF
TRBJ2-1 | TRBV27 | . | ASQTASSYNEQF
TRBJ2-3 | TRBV5-6 | . | ASSWGGPDTQY
TRBJ2-2 | TRBV19 | . | ASRPLRGRNTGELF
TRBJ2-5 | TRBV15 | . | ATSRDLDRAQETQY
TRBJ1-5 | TRBV28 | . | ASRSAGQPQH
TRBJ2-6 | TRBV18 | few | ASSPGTGSSGANVLT
TRBJ2-1 | TRBV4-1 | . | ASSPSGSSSYNEQF
TRBJ1-6 | TRBV27 | . | ASTPYSPDNSPLH
TRBJ2-7 | TRBV28 | . | ASSLEGDEQY
TRBJ2-1 | TRBV4-3 | . | ASRPSRDGGLYNEQF
TRBJ1-5 | TRBV23-1 | . | ASSQVTVYSNQPQH
TRBJ2-7 | TRBV7-9 | . | ASSTTYGGTPVSYEQY
TRBJ2-2 | TRBV5-1 | . | ASSYPEPGQLF
TRBJ2-1 | TRBV5-1 | . | ASSLAVAPLNEQF
TRBJ2-2 | TRBV30 | . | AWQGGVRYTGELF
TRBJ2-3 | TRBV11-2 | . | VSSFSGKSTDTQY
TRBJ1-4 | TRBV2 | . | ASSEALGRGEKLF
TRBJ2-7 | TRBV14 | . | ASSQGQYPHEQY
TRBJ2-5 | TRBV28 | . | ASSWGAGIETQY
TRBJ2-7 | TRBV27 | once | ASSPHWGSEQY
TRBJ2-7 | TRBV27 | . | ASRGGGYEQY
TRBJ1-6 | TRBV27 | . | ASSSQPGRYNSPLH
TRBJ2-7 | TRBV6-5 | . | ASTVQRGNYEQY
TRBJ1-6 | TRBV10-2 | . | ASSESEGSPLH
TRBJ2-1 | TRBV7-9 | . | ASSLGAGPYEQF
TRBJ2-5 | TRBV5-6 | . | ASSHKTSNSGQETQY
TRBJ1-1 | TRBV7-3 | . | ASSFRTVGTGGPFRNTEAF
TRBJ2-7 | TRBV28 | once | ASSLWPAANYEQY
TRBJ2-1 | TRBV5-5 | . | ASSLSRVHNEQF
TRBJ2-6 | TRBV19 | . | ASSIGIAGANVLT
TRBJ1-5 | TRBV20-1 | . | SASESGYSNQPQH
TRBJ1-3 | TRBV25-1 | . | ASFEAGSGNTIY
TRBJ2-1 | TRBV6-5 | . | ASSFTGRSYNEQF
TRBJ2-7 | TRBV13 | . | ASSQDRVGEQY
TRBJ2-2 | TRBV19 | . | ASTGSAGGPGTGELF
TRBJ2-7 | TRBV7-9 | . | ASIPRLGYEQY
TRBJ2-7 | TRBV28 | . | ASSPNNEQY
TRBJ2-3 | TRBV9 | . | ASSVDPGGSTDTQY
TRBJ1-5 | TRBV4-3 | . | TSSHRTENQPQH
TRBJ2-1 | TRBV9 | . | ASSASGGNRGANEQF
TRBJ2-2 | TRBV9 | . | ASSVHPGTGSVNTGELF
TRBJ2-7 | TRBV4-1 | . | ASSPGGDYEQY
TRBJ2-1 | TRBV7-6 | . | ASSPLKGHTYNEQF
TRBJ1-3 | TRBV30 | . | AWSAPGSSSGNTIY
TRBJ2-1 | TRBV6-2/TRBV6-3 | . | ASSLTGNEQF
TRBJ2-2 | TRBV10-3 | . | AISLTRPGELF
TRBJ2-1 | TRBV23-1 | . | ASSQRGIAGDNEQF
TRBJ2-7 | TRBV6-5 | . | ASNRGGVSYEQY
TRBJ1-4 | TRBV4-1 | . | ASSPYTGTAEKLF
TRBJ2-3 | TRBV12-3/TRBV12-4 | . | ASSLGDTQY